Below, 27 T cell receptor beta chains from the same sample are listed, as sequenced in a study of T cell repertoires in cytomegalovirus infection. From the reads, TCRdb called clonotypes with MiXCR, one entry per CDR3 protein. The sample has 550,000 to 700,000 distinct CDR3 sequences; almost 40% are singletons. The antigens for these receptors are not known. This sample comprised cultured PBMCs, obtained from culture after CMV antigen stimulation. The origin of the receptors is a human donor in good health (CMV status not recorded). Some clones in this sample may be carry-over from other donors' samples.

The chain recombines TRBV7-2 with TRBJ1-3; perhaps TRBD1 as D (5 bases). The CDR3 sequence is 14 residues long. Per the germline V gene, CDR1 is SGHTA and CDR2 is FQGNSA. The V end lost 5 bases, the J end lost 4 bases, and 12 bases lay between the germline ends. This CDR3 is CASSPLGGGNTIYF. In nucleotides, the CDR3 is TGTGCCAGCAGCCCCCTGGGGGGGGGAAACACCATATATTTT. Drawing the rest from reference TRBV7-2 and TRBJ1-3, the complete variable domain is GAGVSQSPSNKVTEKGKDVELRCDPISGHTALYWYRQSLGQGLEFLIYFQGNSAPDKSGLPSDRFSAERTGGSVSTLTIQRTQQEDSAVYLCASSPLGGGNTIYFGEGSWLTVV.

The V gene is TRBV7-2, the J gene TRBJ1-2, with D unclear. Trimming removed 1 base from V and 5 bases from J, with 8 bases in between. Germline V gene data show CDR1 as SGHTA and CDR2 as FQGNSA. The CDR3 has 13 amino acids. The CDR3, as DNA: TGTGCCAGCAGCTTAGTTGCAGAATATGGCTACACCTTC. Amino acid sequence: CASSLVAEYGYTF.

This chain connects TRBV4-1 to TRBJ2-3; no clear D. The CDR3 sequence is 15 residues long. Germline CDR1 is MGHRA and CDR2 is YSYEKL. V was shortened by 6 bases and J by 2 bases, with 15 bases between the two germline ends. The CDR3 nucleotides read TGCGCCAGCAGTCTTGGCGCCGCGGTCACAGATACGCAGTATTTT. It specifies CASSLGAAVTDTQYF.

This clonotype has only a few counts. The V gene is TRBV5-1, the J gene TRBJ2-3; D ambiguous. This CDR3 comprises 14 residues. Trimming shortened V by 2 bases and J by 3 bases, and 10 bases separated the two germline ends. Per the germline V gene, CDR1 is SGHRS and CDR2 is YFSETQ. CDR3 sequence reads: CASSFLTPTDTQYF. In DNA, the CDR3 is TGCGCCAGCAGCTTCCTGACACCGACAGATACGCAGTATTTT.

This clonotype was observed a few times. The chain employs TRBV4-1 and TRBJ1-6; 8 bases agree with TRBD1. V gave up 2 bases and J gave up 7 bases; unmatched junction bases: 13. CDR3 size: 18 residues. The V gene's germline CDR1 is MGHRA and CDR2 YSYEKL. The CDR3 nucleotides are TGCGCCAGCAGCCAACGCGACACAGGGGGATTCTGGAATTCACCCCTCCACTTT. Translated: CASSQRDTGGFWNSPLHF.

V is TRBV7-2 and J is TRBJ2-5, with unresolved D. Deletions cut 2 bases from V and 5 bases from J, with 9 bases between. Germline V gene data show CDR1 as SGHTA and CDR2 as FQGNSA. There are 13 residues in the CDR3. CDR3 in amino acids: CASSLRRVETQYF. The DNA for the CDR3 is TGTGCCAGCAGCTTACGACGAGTGGAGACCCAGTACTTC.

As to this clonotype: Germline and junction disagree at one end, which may indicate a read error. The chain carries TRBV7-6 and TRBJ2-5; D uncertain. The germline V gene encodes CDR1 SGHVS and CDR2 FNYEAQ. The CDR3 contains 14 residues. The CDR3 nucleotides are TGTGCCAGCAGCTCCCGCGCACGGGCAGAGACCCAGTGCTTC. It is translated as CASSSRARAETQCF.

This clonotype has more than one count but fewer than ten. This chain connects TRBV4-1 to TRBJ2-1, with 7 bases that match TRBD1. CDR1 MGHRA and CDR2 YSYEKL come from the germline V gene. The trim removed 1 base at V and 4 bases at J, leaving 7 bases unmatched. The CDR3 covers 16 residues. In nucleotides, the CDR3 is TGCGCCAGCAGCCAAGGTTTAGGGGGCGCTTACAATGAGCAGTTCTTC. This encodes CASSQGLGGAYNEQFF.

Here the CDR3 DNA reads TGTGCCAGCAGCTTAGTGGTGAGGGATAGCAATCAGCCCCAGCATTTT. Protein sequence: CASSLVVRDSNQPQHF. The V gene is TRBV7-4, the J gene TRBJ1-5; D remains unclear. Germline V lookup: CDR1 SGHVT, CDR2 SQSDAQ. This CDR3 has 16 amino acids. V gave up 1 base and J gave up 0 bases, with 10 bases separating them.

The chain links TRBV11-3 to TRBJ2-3; 7 bases map to TRBD1. V lost 5 bases to trimming and J lost 4 bases; unmatched junction nucleotides: 6. The germline V gene has CDR1 SGHNT and CDR2 YENEEA. CDR3 size: 14 residues. CDR3 amino acids: CASSTRQGSDTQYF. The CDR3 DNA reads TGTGCCAGCAGCACCAGACAGGGTTCAGATACGCAGTATTTT.

This chain links TRBV19 with TRBJ2-1; D possibly uses TRBD1 or TRBD2 (5 bases each). V lost 1 base and J 9 bases, leaving 10 bases between the germline ends. The CDR3 runs 13 residues. Germline CDR1 and CDR2: LNHDA and SQIVND (reference sequence). The CDR3, as DNA: TGTGCCAGTAGTATAGCGTGGGGGACTGAGCAGTTCTTC. Amino acid sequence: CASSIAWGTEQFF.

The CDR3 is CATSRDRQGGEKLFF. For the CDR3, the DNA is TGTGCCACCAGCAGAGATCGGCAAGGAGGGGAAAAACTGTTTTTT. The J gene is TRBJ1-4, the V gene TRBV15; D unresolved. Germline V CDR1 and CDR2: LNHNV, YYDKDF (reference sequence). The V end lost 0 bases, the J end lost 8 bases, and 13 bases lay between the germline ends. This CDR3 has 15 amino acids.

The chain joins TRBV12-3 or TRBV12-4 to TRBJ1-5, with D possibly being TRBD1 (5 bases). The CDR3 runs to 14 residues. The V end was cut by 7 bases, the J end by 6 bases, with 16 bases between. The DNA of the CDR3 is TGTGCCAGCACCAAAACGGGGCCCGGTCAGCCCCAGCATTTT. Its protein product is CASTKTGPGQPQHF.

This rearrangement joins TRBV12-3 or TRBV12-4 to TRBJ1-1, with a possible D match to TRBD1 (6 bases). There are 15 residues in the CDR3. The ends were cut back, 5 bases at V and 1 base at J, with 14 bases in the middle. The CDR3 reads CASSPEGHPNTEAFF. DNA for the CDR3: TGTGCCAGCAGTCCCGAGGGACACCCGAACACTGAAGCTTTCTTT.

This clonotype was observed a handful of times. CDR3 protein: CASSLDNRRYGYTF. The CDR3 nucleotides read TGTGCCAGCAGCTTGGATAACAGGAGATATGGCTACACCTTC. V gene TRBV5-8 combines with J gene TRBJ1-2, with D possibly being TRBD1 (5 bases). This CDR3 contains 14 residues. V shed 0 bases and J shed 5 bases, with 11 bases lying between them. Per the germline V gene, CDR1 is SGHTS and CDR2 is YDEGEE. The full variable domain, completed using reference TRBV5-8 and TRBJ1-2, is EAGVTQSPTHLIKTRGQQATLRCSPISGHTSVYWYQQALGLGLQFLLWYDEGEERNRGNFPPRFSGRQFPNYSSELNVNALELEDSALYLCASSLDNRRYGYTFGSGTRLTVV.

As DNA, the CDR3 is TGCAGTGCTCCCACAGGGAGCTCTAGGCCCCAGCATTTT. It codes for CSAPTGSSRPQHF. J is TRBJ1-5 and V is TRBV20-1; maybe TRBD1 (6 bases). V gave up 5 bases and J gave up 9 bases, with 17 bases separating them. This CDR3 comprises 13 residues. CDR1 is DFQATT, CDR2 SNEGSKA, per germline (reference sequence).

In this sample, this clonotype turned up once. The V and J genes are TRBV20-1 and TRBJ2-1; D uncertain. The CDR3 loop spans 12 amino acids. Germline V gene lookup returns CDR1 DFQATT and CDR2 SNEGSKA (reference sequence). Trimming took 7 bases from V and 5 from J, leaving 12 bases between them. The CDR3 DNA sequence: TGCAGTGTTCTGACTGGAAACAATGAGCAGTTCTTC. Encoded protein: CSVLTGNNEQFF.

The V call is TRBV4-1, the J call TRBJ1-2; 7 bases are a match to TRBD1. The junction had 7 bases not matched to a gene; V was cut back by 4 bases and J by 5 bases. Germline values: CDR1 MGHRA, CDR2 YSYEKL. CDR3 length equals 14 residues. CDR3 DNA sequence: TGCGCCAGCAGCCTCGCCGGGACAGTTTATGGCTACACCTTC. Translating gives CASSLAGTVYGYTF.

The chain recombines TRBV7-2 with TRBJ1-3; 9 positions match TRBD1. CDR1 and CDR2 (germline): SGHTA, FQGNSA. The V segment lost 5 bases and the J segment 1 base; nucleotides outside the gene matches: 9. CDR3 length equals 17 residues. CDR3 in DNA: TGTGCCAGCAGCCGTAACAGGGGGCTGGTTTCTGGAAACACCATATATTTT. Its translation is CASSRNRGLVSGNTIYF.

V usage is TRBV6-2 or TRBV6-3 and J usage is TRBJ1-3, with D unclear. Germline CDR1 and CDR2: MNHEY and SVGEGT. Trimming left V 8 bases short and J 0 bases short, with 20 bases between. The CDR3 is 17 residues long. The CDR3 coding sequence is TGTGCCAGCTCGGCCCTGGCTCGGGGAACCTCTGGAAACACCATATATTTT. Protein sequence: CASSALARGTSGNTIYF.

The V and J genes are TRBV7-6 and TRBJ2-2; D call uncertain. Trimming stripped 3 bases from V and 4 bases from J, with 9 bases between. This CDR3 region has 14 residues. CDR1 SGHVS and CDR2 FNYEAQ come from the germline V gene. This CDR3 is CASSLRGVTGELFF. The CDR3 DNA is TGTGCCAGCAGCTTGAGAGGAGTCACCGGGGAGCTGTTTTTT.

CDR3 nucleotide sequence: TGTGCCAGCAGTCTGGACAGGGGCATAGAGACCCAGTACTTC. Encoded protein: CASSLDRGIETQYF. J is TRBJ2-5 and V is TRBV12-3 or TRBV12-4, with 9 bases matching TRBD1. The V segment lost 5 bases and the J segment 4 bases; nucleotides outside the gene matches: 5. There are 14 residues in the CDR3.

This chain links TRBV27 with TRBJ2-7; D gene uncertain. Trimming pared 2 bases from V and 4 bases from J, leaving 9 bases between. The CDR3 totals 13 residues. Germline CDR1 is MNHEY and CDR2 is SMNVEV (reference sequence). CDR3 in amino acids: CASSLSPGYEQYF. CDR3 in DNA: TGTGCCAGCAGTTTAAGCCCAGGTTACGAGCAGTACTTC.

V and J are TRBV20-1 and TRBJ2-3; D is tentatively TRBD1 or TRBD2 (6 bases each). V lost 0 bases to trimming and J lost 2 bases, with 12 bases between them. Looked up from germline, CDR1 is DFQATT and CDR2 is SNEGSKA (reference sequence). The CDR3 extends over 15 amino acids. CDR3 sequence reads: CSARDWGASTDTQYF. The CDR3 region has the DNA TGCAGTGCTAGAGATTGGGGGGCCTCCACAGATACGCAGTATTTT.

The gene calls are TRBV7-9 and TRBJ1-4, with D unclear. From germline, CDR1 is SEHNR and CDR2 FQNEAQ (reference sequence). The V gene lost 2 bases and the J gene lost 5 bases, with 6 bases spanning the gap. The length of the CDR3 is 13 residues. CDR3 sequence: CASSLQQNEKLFF. CDR3 nucleotide sequence: TGTGCCAGCAGCTTACAACAGAATGAAAAACTGTTTTTT.

The chain recombines TRBV7-9 with TRBJ2-2; TRBD2 matches 14 bases. CDR3 length equals 19 residues. The trim removed 4 bases at V and 0 bases at J, leaving 7 bases unmatched. The germline V gene has CDR1 SEHNR and CDR2 FQNEAQ (reference sequence). CDR3 region: CASSSFGLAGGSNTGELFF. The CDR3 nucleotides read TGTGCCAGCAGCTCCTTTGGACTAGCGGGAGGCTCGAACACCGGGGAGCTGTTTTTT. Full variable domain (missing parts from reference TRBV7-9 and TRBJ2-2): DTGVSQNPRHKITKRGQNVTFRCDPISEHNRLYWYRQTLGQGPEFLTYFQNEAQLEKSRLLSDRFSAERPKGSFSTLEIQRTEQGDSAMYLCASSSFGLAGGSNTGELFFGEGSRLTVL.

The V and J genes are TRBV11-3 and TRBJ1-3; D is perhaps TRBD1 (6 bases). This CDR3 comprises 15 residues. The V gene's germline CDR1 is SGHNT and CDR2 YENEEA. The ends were cut back, 4 bases at V and 0 bases at J, with 10 bases in the middle. CDR3 protein: CASSSNRDSGNTIYF. The DNA for the CDR3 is TGTGCCAGCAGCTCCAACAGGGACTCTGGAAACACCATATATTTT.